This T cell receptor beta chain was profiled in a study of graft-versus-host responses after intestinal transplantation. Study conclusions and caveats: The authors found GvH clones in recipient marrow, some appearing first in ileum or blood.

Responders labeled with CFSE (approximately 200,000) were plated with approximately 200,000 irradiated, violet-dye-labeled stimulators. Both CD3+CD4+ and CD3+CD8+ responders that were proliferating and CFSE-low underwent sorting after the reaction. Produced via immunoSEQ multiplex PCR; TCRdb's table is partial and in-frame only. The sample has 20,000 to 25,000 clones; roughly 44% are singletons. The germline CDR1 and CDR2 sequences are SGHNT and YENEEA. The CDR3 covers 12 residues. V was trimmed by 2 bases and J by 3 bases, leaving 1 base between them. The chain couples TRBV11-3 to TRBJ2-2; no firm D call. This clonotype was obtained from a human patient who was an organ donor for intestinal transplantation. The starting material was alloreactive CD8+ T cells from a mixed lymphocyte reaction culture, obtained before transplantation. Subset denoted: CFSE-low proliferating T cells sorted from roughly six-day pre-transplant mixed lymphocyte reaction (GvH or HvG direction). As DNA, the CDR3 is TGTGCCAGCAGCTTACACACCGGGGAGCTGTTTTTT. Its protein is CASSLHTGELFF.